This is a list of T cell receptor beta chains from one sample in a study of siplizumab effects on memory and regulatory T cells. Assay used: immunoSEQ multiplex PCR; TCRdb lists only in-frame clones, some missing. The table lists over 80,000 clones, roughly 94% of them singletons. Sample: non-Treg CD4+ T cells sorted from blood. All receptors come from a human donor in good health. Both conserved end residues are part of each CDR3. The D gene is left open where the match is weak. Rows give clone size only sometimes, using once, few, many, or a class for an expanded clone.

J gene: TRBJ2-1; V gene: TRBV7-2; clone size: once; D gene: -; CDR3 length: 10; CDR3 DNA: TGTGCCAGCAGTTACAATGAGCAGTTCTTC; CDR3 protein: CASSYNEQFF
J gene: TRBJ1-2; V gene: TRBV5-1; clone size: -; D gene: -; CDR3 length: 15; CDR3 DNA: TGCGCCAGCAGCGTGACTGACTTGGTAGGCTATGGCTACACCTTC; CDR3 protein: CASSVTDLVGYGYTF
J gene: TRBJ2-3; V gene: TRBV5-6; clone size: -; D gene: TRBD2; CDR3 length: 16; CDR3 DNA: TGTGCCAGCAGCTTAGTTGCGGGAGCTGTAGCAGATACGCAGTATTTT; CDR3 protein: CASSLVAGAVADTQYF
J gene: TRBJ2-3; V gene: TRBV7-9; clone size: -; D gene: TRBD1; CDR3 length: 17; CDR3 DNA: TGTGCCAGCAGCCCCCGGACAGGGGGGTATAGCACAGATACGCAGTATTTT; CDR3 protein: CASSPRTGGYSTDTQYF
J gene: TRBJ1-4; V gene: TRBV20-1; clone size: once; D gene: -; CDR3 length: 11; CDR3 DNA: TGCAGTGCCAGACAGAATGAAAAACTGTTTTTT; CDR3 protein: CSARQNEKLFF
J gene: TRBJ2-3; V gene: TRBV7-9; clone size: once; D gene: -; CDR3 length: 14; CDR3 DNA: TGTGCCAGCAGCTTAGTTGGCGGCACAGATACGCAGTATTTT; CDR3 protein: CASSLVGGTDTQYF
J gene: TRBJ2-3; V gene: TRBV27; clone size: -; D gene: -; CDR3 length: 16; CDR3 DNA: TGTGCCAGCAGGCGGGACACGAGTCCGTGGACAGATACGCAGTATTTT; CDR3 protein: CASRRDTSPWTDTQYF
J gene: TRBJ2-3; V gene: TRBV7-2; clone size: -; D gene: TRBD1; CDR3 length: 16; CDR3 DNA: TGTGCCAGCAGCGTCGGGACAGCCGTTCGAACAGATACGCAGTATTTT; CDR3 protein: CASSVGTAVRTDTQYF
J gene: TRBJ2-1; V gene: TRBV7-5; clone size: -; D gene: -; CDR3 length: 16; CDR3 DNA: TGTGTCAGGGTCGGACTAGCGGGAGGGCCTTACAATGAGCAGTTCTTC; CDR3 protein: CVRVGLAGGPYNEQFF
J gene: TRBJ2-2; V gene: TRBV19; clone size: -; D gene: TRBD1; CDR3 length: 15; CDR3 DNA: TGTGCCAGTAGTGTGGGGACAGTAAACACCGGGGAGCTGTTTTTT; CDR3 protein: CASSVGTVNTGELFF
J gene: TRBJ1-1; V gene: TRBV12-5; clone size: -; D gene: -; CDR3 length: 18; CDR3 DNA: TGTGCTAGTGGTTTGGTACTAGGGGCAGGAGCCATGAACACTGAAGCTTTCTTT; CDR3 protein: CASGLVLGAGAMNTEAFF
J gene: TRBJ2-3; V gene: TRBV27; clone size: -; D gene: -; CDR3 length: 14; CDR3 DNA: TGTGCCAGCAGCGGACCCCAGATCACAGATACGCAGTATTTT; CDR3 protein: CASSGPQITDTQYF
J gene: TRBJ1-1; V gene: TRBV25-1; clone size: -; D gene: TRBD1; CDR3 length: 16; CDR3 DNA: TGTGCCAGCAGTGAACACGGGACAGGGCGGAACACTGAAGCTTTCTTT; CDR3 protein: CASSEHGTGRNTEAFF
J gene: TRBJ1-1; V gene: TRBV19; clone size: -; D gene: -; CDR3 length: 14; CDR3 DNA: TGTGCCAGTAGTATCCGGACAGCCAACACTGAAGCTTTCTTT; CDR3 protein: CASSIRTANTEAFF
J gene: TRBJ1-2; V gene: TRBV10-3; clone size: -; D gene: TRBD1; CDR3 length: 13; CDR3 DNA: TGTGCCATCGGTACAGGGGCCAACTATGGCTACACCTTC; CDR3 protein: CAIGTGANYGYTF
J gene: TRBJ2-7; V gene: TRBV28; clone size: -; D gene: -; CDR3 length: 14; CDR3 DNA: TGTGCCAGCAGTTTTGGGACGGTAATCTACGAGCAGTACTTC; CDR3 protein: CASSFGTVIYEQYF
J gene: TRBJ2-2; V gene: TRBV7-3; clone size: once; D gene: -; CDR3 length: 16; CDR3 DNA: TGTGCCAGCACCGAAACCGGGACAATGAACACCGGGGAGCTGTTTTTT; CDR3 protein: CASTETGTMNTGELFF
J gene: TRBJ1-5; V gene: TRBV6-1; clone size: -; D gene: -; CDR3 length: 17; CDR3 DNA: TGTGCCAGCAGTGCCCTTAGAGGGCCTTATAGCAATCAGCCCCAGCATTTT; CDR3 protein: CASSALRGPYSNQPQHF
J gene: TRBJ1-1; V gene: TRBV6-5; clone size: -; D gene: -; CDR3 length: 14; CDR3 DNA: TGTGCCAGCAATCCGGACAGTAGAAACACTGAAGCTTTCTTT; CDR3 protein: CASNPDSRNTEAFF
J gene: TRBJ2-3; V gene: TRBV11-2; clone size: -; D gene: TRBD2; CDR3 length: 16; CDR3 DNA: TGTGCCAGCGACCCCCAGGGACTAGTGAATGACATGGCGCAGTATTTT; CDR3 protein: CASDPQGLVNDMAQYF
J gene: TRBJ2-3; V gene: TRBV6-6; clone size: -; D gene: TRBD2; CDR3 length: 15; CDR3 DNA: TGTGCCAGCAGTTTCGCTAGCGGACTCACAGATACGCAGTATTTT; CDR3 protein: CASSFASGLTDTQYF
J gene: TRBJ1-2; V gene: TRBV5-6; clone size: -; D gene: -; CDR3 length: 10; CDR3 DNA: TGTGCCAGCAGCGGATATGGCTACACCTTC; CDR3 protein: CASSGYGYTF
J gene: TRBJ1-5; V gene: TRBV5-8; clone size: once; D gene: -; CDR3 length: 14; CDR3 DNA: TGTGCCAGCAGCGGTTACAGACGCAATCAGCCCCAGCATTTT; CDR3 protein: CASSGYRRNQPQHF
J gene: TRBJ1-2; V gene: TRBV5-1; clone size: -; D gene: TRBD1; CDR3 length: 13; CDR3 DNA: TGCGCCAGCAGCTTGACAGGGGACTATGGCTACACCTTC; CDR3 protein: CASSLTGDYGYTF
J gene: TRBJ2-1; V gene: TRBV5-1; clone size: -; D gene: -; CDR3 length: 16; CDR3 DNA: TGCGCCAGCAGCCCCCACCGACAGGATAAGGACAATGAGCAGTTCTTC; CDR3 protein: CASSPHRQDKDNEQFF
J gene: TRBJ2-5; V gene: TRBV5-1; clone size: -; D gene: -; CDR3 length: 14; CDR3 DNA: TGCGCCAGCAGCCGCGCAGGCGGTTCAGAGACCCAGTACTTC; CDR3 protein: CASSRAGGSETQYF
J gene: TRBJ1-4; V gene: TRBV28; clone size: -; D gene: TRBD1; CDR3 length: 15; CDR3 DNA: TGTGCCAGCAGTTTATCCGGGACAGCTAATGAAAAACTGTTTTTT; CDR3 protein: CASSLSGTANEKLFF
J gene: TRBJ1-1; V gene: TRBV7-9; clone size: few; D gene: TRBD1; CDR3 length: 14; CDR3 DNA: TGTGCCAGCAGCTTAACGACAGGGGATGGTGAAGCTTTCTTT; CDR3 protein: CASSLTTGDGEAFF
J gene: TRBJ1-2; V gene: TRBV4-1; clone size: -; D gene: -; CDR3 length: 14; CDR3 DNA: TGCGCCAGCAGCCAAGGTGTTACTAACTATGGCTACACCTTC; CDR3 protein: CASSQGVTNYGYTF
J gene: TRBJ1-1; V gene: TRBV6-1; clone size: once; D gene: -; CDR3 length: 15; CDR3 DNA: TGTGCCAGCAGTGAAGTATGGACCTACTTTTCCGAAGCTTTCTTT; CDR3 protein: CASSEVWTYFSEAFF
J gene: TRBJ2-5; V gene: TRBV28; clone size: -; D gene: -; CDR3 length: 13; CDR3 DNA: TGTGCCAGCAGCTTGACCGCCCCAGGGACCCAGTACTTC; CDR3 protein: CASSLTAPGTQYF
J gene: TRBJ2-2; V gene: TRBV9; clone size: -; D gene: -; CDR3 length: 16; CDR3 DNA: TGTGCCAGCAGCGAAAAACGCAGGGGGAACACCGGGGAGCTGTTTTTT; CDR3 protein: CASSEKRRGNTGELFF
J gene: TRBJ2-7; V gene: TRBV2; clone size: -; D gene: TRBD1; CDR3 length: 14; CDR3 DNA: TGTGCCAGCAGACCGGGACAGGCCTCCTACGAGCAGTACTTC; CDR3 protein: CASRPGQASYEQYF
J gene: TRBJ2-2; V gene: TRBV7-9; clone size: once; D gene: TRBD2; CDR3 length: 18; CDR3 DNA: TGTGCCAGCAGCTTGGGAGGGCTAGCGGGAGTTGGCACCGGGGAGCTGTTTTTT; CDR3 protein: CASSLGGLAGVGTGELFF
J gene: TRBJ1-5; V gene: TRBV28; clone size: -; D gene: -; CDR3 length: 14; CDR3 DNA: TGTGCCAGCAGTTTGTCTGGGGGTCGTCAGCCCCAGCATTTT; CDR3 protein: CASSLSGGRQPQHF
J gene: TRBJ2-7; V gene: TRBV4-1; clone size: -; D gene: TRBD2; CDR3 length: 15; CDR3 DNA: TGCGCCAGCAGCCAAGCCGGGACTAGGGGCTACGAGCAGTACTTC; CDR3 protein: CASSQAGTRGYEQYF
J gene: TRBJ1-5; V gene: TRBV18; clone size: -; D gene: -; CDR3 length: 15; CDR3 DNA: TGTGCCAGCTCTGACACCGGAGGGCACAATCAGCCCCAGCATTTT; CDR3 protein: CASSDTGGHNQPQHF
J gene: TRBJ2-1; V gene: TRBV29-1; clone size: once; D gene: -; CDR3 length: 14; CDR3 DNA: TGCAGCGTTGACCCCCGGGATAAGAGGAATGAGCAGTTCTTC; CDR3 protein: CSVDPRDKRNEQFF
J gene: TRBJ2-3; V gene: TRBV11-3; clone size: -; D gene: TRBD2; CDR3 length: 16; CDR3 DNA: TGTGCCAGCAGCCTCGGGACTAGCGGTAGCACAGATACGCAGTATTTT; CDR3 protein: CASSLGTSGSTDTQYF
J gene: TRBJ1-5; V gene: TRBV7-9; clone size: -; D gene: TRBD1; CDR3 length: 15; CDR3 DNA: TGTGCCAGCAGCTTTACTCAGGGGGGGGAACAGCCCCAGCATTTT; CDR3 protein: CASSFTQGGEQPQHF
J gene: TRBJ2-7; V gene: TRBV5-6; clone size: -; D gene: -; CDR3 length: 14; CDR3 DNA: TGTGCCAGCAGCTTGGGACAGGCAATCTACGAGCAGTACTTC; CDR3 protein: CASSLGQAIYEQYF
J gene: TRBJ1-1; V gene: TRBV5-6; clone size: -; D gene: TRBD1; CDR3 length: 15; CDR3 DNA: TGTGCCAGCAGCTTGAGGGACAGGGTATCCACTGAAGCTTTCTTT; CDR3 protein: CASSLRDRVSTEAFF
J gene: TRBJ2-7; V gene: TRBV14; clone size: -; D gene: TRBD2; CDR3 length: 14; CDR3 DNA: TGTGCCAGCAGCCCCCGGGAGGGCCGAAGCGAGCAGTACTTC; CDR3 protein: CASSPREGRSEQYF